The present T cell receptor (beta chain) was sequenced within a study of blood T cells in healthy people across ages. The authors ran a second PCR of about 7 to 12 cycles using a sample-barcoded 5' primer and a J-beta primer mix. A single record per CDR3 protein comes from TCRdb applying MiXCR to the 5' RACE reads. The sample has fewer than 1,000,000 distinct CDR3 sequences; around half are singletons. What was sequenced was blood. This clonotype was sampled from an elderly man in good health.

CDR3 DNA sequence: TGTGCCAGCAGTCAGTACCGGGACATCAGCGGGTATGGCTACACCTTC. Encoded protein: CASSQYRDISGYGYTF. The chain joins TRBV2 to TRBJ1-2; the D gene is possibly TRBD1 (6 bases). The CDR3 length is 16 residues. The germline V gene has CDR1 SNHLY and CDR2 FYNNEI. Trimming took 5 bases from V and 5 from J, leaving 21 bases between them. Together with reference TRBV2 and TRBJ1-2, the CDR3 gives the full variable domain: EPEVTQTPSHQVTQMGQEVILRCVPISNHLYFYWYRQILGQKVEFLVSFYNNEISEKSEIFDDQFSVERPDGSNFTLKIRSTKLEDSAMYFCASSQYRDISGYGYTFGSGTRLTVV.